The 19 T cell receptor beta chains in this list originate from one sample, sequenced in a study of CD8+CD57+ T cells in acquired aplastic anemia. CD8+CD57+ cell expansion had been shown by flow cytometry in patients chosen for sequencing. Genomic DNA was employed as the template in profiling TCR beta VDJ and CDR3. TCRdb independently ran MiXCR on the reads; one entry per CDR3 protein. This sample carries roughly 160,000 distinct CDR3 sequences, 47% of them seen once, and the ten largest clones take about 2.6%. Sample: sorted CD4+, CD8+, or CD8+CD57+ T cells (not recorded which) from PBMCs. The receptors shown here come from a human donor with aplastic anemia.

This clonotype occurred a few times. V is TRBV11-1 and J is TRBJ1-6; TRBD1 matches at 9 bases. This CDR3 spans 16 amino acids. Germline V gene data show CDR1 as SGHAT and CDR2 as FQDESV (reference sequence). J was trimmed by 10 bases and V by 5 bases; bases with no gene match: 12. CDR3 sequence: CASSDPGQGQDSPLHF. The CDR3 nucleotides are TGTGCCAGCAGCGACCCGGGACAGGGTCAAGACTCACCCCTCCACTTT.

The J gene is TRBJ2-2, the V gene TRBV7-8; no reliable D call. Germline V gives CDR1 SGHVS, CDR2 FQNEAQ. V gave up 5 bases and J gave up 5 bases, with 3 bases separating them. The CDR3 loop spans 11 amino acids. Here the CDR3 DNA reads TGTGCCAGCAGCGGGACCGGGGAGCTGTTTTTT. Residues: CASSGTGELFF.

This clonotype was detected ten times or more. The chain employs TRBV19 and TRBJ1-5, with 7 bases lining up with TRBD1. Germline V gene lookup returns CDR1 LNHDA and CDR2 SQIVND (reference sequence). This CDR3 has 16 amino acids. V was pared by 2 bases and J by 4 bases, with 8 bases of the junction left unmatched. The CDR3 nucleotides are TGTGCCAGTAGTATATCCCCAGGGGGTGGAAATCAGCCCCAGCATTTT. Its protein product is CASSISPGGGNQPQHF.

In the case of this clonotype: This clone may be a read error of a much larger clone one base away. The chain combines TRBV4-2 with TRBJ2-7; 9 bases line up with TRBD2. CDR3 length: 18 residues. V lost 4 bases, J lost 0 bases, and 13 bases stayed unmatched. Germline V gives CDR1 LGHNA, CDR2 YNFKEQ. CDR3 DNA sequence: TGTGCCAGCAGCCCCCGGGGACCAGCGGGAGGCAACTCCTACGAGCAGTACTTC. The encoded protein is CASSPRGPAGGNSYEQYF.

The CDR3 reads CAISPSDREPTYEQYF. CDR3 nucleotide sequence: TGTGCCATCAGTCCCAGTGACCGGGAGCCCACCTACGAGCAGTACTTC. The chain has TRBV10-3 and TRBJ2-7, with D possibly being TRBD2 (6 bases). Germline assignment: CDR1 ENHRY and CDR2 SYGVKD. With 5 bases removed from V and 2 bases from J, the gap between germline ends came to 19 bases. The CDR3 is 16 residues long.

This chain links TRBV19 with TRBJ1-5, with D maybe TRBD1 (5 bases). V lost 2 bases and J lost 7, with 18 bases in between. The CDR3 covers 16 residues. The V gene's germline CDR1 is LNHDA and CDR2 SQIVND (reference sequence). In nucleotides, the CDR3 is TGTGCCAGTAGTATACTACCGGGGGTGACGGACCAGCCCCAGCATTTT. It encodes CASSILPGVTDQPQHF. The variable domain in full, completed from reference TRBV19 and TRBJ1-5, reads DGGITQSPKYLFRKEGQNVTLSCEQNLNHDAMYWYRQDPGQGLRLIYYSQIVNDFQKGDIAEGYSVSREKKESFPLTVTSAQKNPTAFYLCASSILPGVTDQPQHFGDGTRLSIL.

The chain carries TRBV28 and TRBJ1-1; D possibly corresponds to TRBD1 (6 bases). Germline V gene lookup returns CDR1 MDHEN and CDR2 SYDVKM. V was clipped by 7 bases and J by 5 bases, with 14 bases between them. The length of the CDR3 is 13 residues. The CDR3 loop is CASNGQLGTEAFF. In DNA, the CDR3 is TGTGCCAGCAACGGACAGTTGGGGACTGAAGCTTTCTTT.

The chain has TRBV28 and TRBJ1-4; tentatively, D is TRBD1 (6 bases). V shed 3 bases and J shed 12 bases, with 14 bases lying between them. Germline lookup yields CDR1 MDHEN and CDR2 SYDVKM. This CDR3 has 13 residues. The CDR3 region has the DNA TGTGCCAGCAGTTTGTTACAGGGAAGGGAACTGTTTTTT. Its translation is CASSLLQGRELFF.

This clonotype was observed a single time. The genes are TRBV15 and TRBJ2-2; the D is unclear. The CDR3 extends over 15 amino acids. Germline V gene sequence: CDR1 LNHNV, CDR2 YYDKDF (reference sequence). V was pared by 2 bases and J by 7 bases, with 14 bases between. As DNA, the CDR3 is TGTGCCACCAGCAGACCCCAGACGACGGGCGGGGAGCTGTTTTTT. Translated: CATSRPQTTGGELFF.

The DNA for the CDR3 is TGTGCCAGCAGCCCTACTAGCTACCAAGAGACCCAGTACTTC. Translated, it gives CASSPTSYQETQYF. This chain links TRBV2 with TRBJ2-5, with D perhaps TRBD2 (6 bases). V shed 6 bases and J shed 0 bases, with 11 bases lying between them. This CDR3 is 14 amino acids long. Germline V gene lookup returns CDR1 SNHLY and CDR2 FYNNEI.

This clonotype has at least ten counts. V and J are TRBV18 and TRBJ2-7, with 10 nucleotides matching TRBD1. The CDR3 length is 13 residues. V gave up 8 bases and J gave up 3 bases; unmatched junction bases: 4. Germline-derived CDR1 and CDR2 are KGHSH and LQKENI. In DNA, the CDR3 is TGTGCCAGCCCGCGGGACAGGGGCTACGAGCAGTACTTC. It codes for CASPRDRGYEQYF.

The rearrangement joins TRBV9 to TRBJ1-5; D not resolved. V lost 3 bases and J lost 2, with 9 bases in between. The germline V gene encodes CDR1 SGDLS and CDR2 YYNGEE. The length of the CDR3 is 14 residues. This chain's CDR3 is CASSEGDGNQPQHF. DNA of the CDR3: TGTGCCAGCAGCGAAGGTGATGGCAATCAGCCCCAGCATTTT.

There are many counts of this clonotype. The CDR3 DNA sequence: TGTGCCAGCAGCTTAAATTTAGATACGCAGTATTTT. It is translated as CASSLNLDTQYF. The chain combines TRBV7-3 with TRBJ2-3; no clear D gene. Per the germline V gene, CDR1 is SGHTA and CDR2 is FQGTGA. This CDR3 is built from 12 residues. V gave up 1 base and J gave up 5 bases, with 4 bases separating them. The full variable domain, rest sourced from reference TRBV7-3 and TRBJ2-3, is GAGVSQTPSNKVTEKGKYVELRCDPISGHTALYWYRQSLGQGPEFLIYFQGTGAADDSGLPNDRFFAVRPEGSVSTLKIQRTERGDSAVYLCASSLNLDTQYFGPGTRLTVL.

V gene TRBV7-8 combines with J gene TRBJ2-5, with 9 nucleotides matching TRBD1. CDR1 SGHVS and CDR2 FQNEAQ come from the germline V gene. V lost 5 bases and J lost 4; bases outside the gene matches: 2. This CDR3 is 13 amino acids long. The CDR3 here is CASSTDRGETQYF. Written as DNA, the CDR3 is TGTGCCAGCAGCACGGACAGGGGAGAGACCCAGTACTTC.

On this clonotype itself: A much larger clonotype is one base distant, so this may be a read error. V gene TRBV6-1 combines with J gene TRBJ2-1; 10 bases map to TRBD2. Germline V gene lookup returns CDR1 MNHNS and CDR2 SASEGT. The CDR3 contains 15 residues. The CDR3 DNA follows: TGTGCCAGCAGTCGGACTAGCGGAGCTTACAATGAGCATTTCTTC. It codes for CASSRTSGAYNEHFF.

Regarding this clonotype: This may arise from a read error, as a much more abundant clone is one base away. The chain uses TRBV6-4 and TRBJ1-2; D is uncertain. The germline V gene encodes CDR1 MRHNA and CDR2 SNTAGT. V dropped 6 bases and J dropped 3 bases, with 17 bases sitting between them. There are 15 residues in the CDR3. CDR3 in DNA: TGTGCCAGCAGCAAGGAACACCTCGTGGACTATGGCTACACCTTC. Amino acids: CASSKEHLVDYGYTF.

The chain's CDR3 is CASSHGQQPQHF. The CDR3 DNA sequence: TGTGCCAGCAGCCACGGACAGCAGCCCCAGCATTTT. The chain recombines TRBV7-2 with TRBJ1-5, with D possibly matching TRBD1 (6 bases). In germline, CDR1 is SGHTA, CDR2 FQGNSA. The CDR3 covers 12 residues. V gave up 5 bases and J gave up 7 bases, with 9 bases separating them.

V gene TRBV3-1 combines with J gene TRBJ1-2; the D gene is possibly TRBD1 (6 bases). The length of the CDR3 is 13 residues. V shed 1 base and J shed 7 bases, with 10 bases lying between them. Germline CDR1 reads LGHDT; CDR2 reads YNNKEL (reference sequence). CDR3 residues: CASSQAQGCGYTF. CDR3 nucleotide sequence: TGTGCCAGCAGCCAAGCTCAGGGGTGTGGCTACACCTTC.

This clonotype was seen repeatedly, ten times or more. This chain uses TRBV7-2 with TRBJ1-6, with 9 bases matching TRBD1. CDR3 length: 15 residues. CDR1 and CDR2 from the germline V gene are SGHTA and FQGNSA. J lost 11 bases, V lost 4 bases, and 9 bases had no gene match. In nucleotides, the CDR3 is TGTGCCAGCAGCTCAGAAGGACAGGGGATTACACCCCTCCACTTT. Translating gives CASSSEGQGITPLHF. Drawing the rest from reference TRBV7-2 and TRBJ1-6, the complete variable domain is GAGVSQSPSNKVTEKGKDVELRCDPISGHTALYWYRQSLGQGLEFLIYFQGNSAPDKSGLPSDRFSAERTGGSVSTLTIQRTQQEDSAVYLCASSSEGQGITPLHFGNGTRLTVT.